This entry is about one T cell receptor (beta chain). Its specificity is unknown. Germline assignment: CDR1 SGHDT and CDR2 YYEEEE. The V and J ends lost 0 bases and 0 bases respectively, with 7 bases between them. The CDR3 loop spans 15 amino acids. Assay: immunoSEQ multiplex PCR; the TCRdb copy retains only in-frame clones and omits some. The repertoire includes 550,000 to 850,000 clones, around 70% of them detected once, and about 1.7% sits in the top ten. These data are taken from a study of shared clonotypes between healthy human individuals. Study-level information: Three men and a couple of women, aged 18 to 49, were donors. Study-wide points: Donor scarcity curtailed the genetic and exposure-history diversity represented herein.

This receptor was obtained from a woman aged 25-40 years in good health. The rearrangement joins TRBV5-6 to TRBJ2-1; D ambiguous. Material for sequencing was memory CD4+ T cells sorted from blood. This sample's subset: CD45RA-negative fraction. The CDR3 is CASSLVGPSYNEQFF. Written as DNA, the CDR3 is TGTGCCAGCAGCTTGGTAGGTCCCTCCTACAATGAGCAGTTCTTC.